This T cell receptor (beta chain) was recorded in a study of cytomegalovirus exposure and HLA in healthy donors. Study-level background: The early release's HLA-typed donors yielded some 85 million unique TCRs.

In regard to this clone: Its antigen remains unknown.

60 Vbeta and 13 Jbeta primers were used in PCR. This table comes from immunoSEQ multiplex PCR, and its TCRdb copy is limited to in-frame clones, with some not included. The top ten clones hold approximately 0.97% of a sample with 120,000 to 150,000 clones, 79% of them seen once. Study results and caveats: Altogether, 150 to 200 TCR beta chains were recorded as cytomegalovirus-associated. Some V segments, including TRBV6-2 and TRBV6-3, were excluded as indistinguishable.

The CDR3 totals 15 residues. Trimming cost V 0 bases and J 4 bases; bases outside gene matches: 5. The germline gives CDR1 SGHNT, CDR2 YYREEE (reference sequence). The J gene is TRBJ2-7, the V gene TRBV5-4, with 9 bases matching TRBD2. Sequenced input: PBMCs. This TCR came from a man aged 18 to 29 in good health and CMV-seronegative. CDR3 DNA: TGTGCCAGCAGCTTGGCGGGACTAGCTTCATACGAGCAGTACTTC. Translated, it gives CASSLAGLASYEQYF.